The clone carrying this TCR beta chain occurred a few times. Its antigen remains unknown. The authors ran a second PCR of 7 to 11 cycles using a sample-barcoded 5' primer and a J-beta primer mix. The template-switch adaptor, which had 12 random nucleotides, put a tag on each cDNA molecule. Each CDR3 protein gets one entry after TCRdb re-called the 5' RACE reads with MiXCR. This sample carries 730,000 or so distinct CDR3 sequences, approximately 39% of them seen once, and the ten largest clones take approximately 22%. CDR3 length equals 11 residues. Deletions cut 5 bases from V and 4 bases from J, with 8 bases between. Looked up from germline, CDR1 is DFQATT and CDR2 is SNEGSKA (reference sequence). The data were obtained in a study of blood T cells in healthy people across ages. Study conclusions and caveats: Long-lived donors had more naive CD4+ cells and higher diversity than aged donors. Roughly linear age-related decline in beta diversity appeared, significant by age about 40. Unsorted PBMC input precluded a conclusive naive versus antigen-experienced comparison.

This sequence originates from a woman aged 60 to 75 in good health. The chain recombines TRBV20-1 with TRBJ1-1, with D tentatively TRBD1 (5 bases). What was sequenced was blood. The chain's CDR3 is CSAGGFTEAFF. The CDR3 nucleotides read TGCAGTGCTGGGGGTTTCACTGAAGCTTTCTTT.